These 3 T cell receptor beta chains were all obtained from the same sample, sequenced in a study of graft-versus-host responses after intestinal transplantation. Only in-frame clones appear in the TCRdb table, and some are missing; sequencing was by immunoSEQ multiplex PCR. Of about 99,000 clones in the sample, 85% to 95% are singletons; the top ten hold roughly 0.07%. These receptors' antigens are unknown. Sequenced material: unstimulated CD8+ T cells sorted from spleen or lymph node cells, taken before transplant. Every receptor here comes from a human donor who was the organ donor for an intestinal transplant.

V and J are TRBV7-9 and TRBJ2-1; 11 bases are shared with TRBD2. The CDR3 loop spans 14 amino acids. The J segment lost 7 bases and the V segment lost 5 bases, leaving 4 bases of the junction unmatched. Germline assignment: CDR1 SEHNR and CDR2 FQNEAQ (reference sequence). The CDR3 spells CASSTSGRQNEQFF. The CDR3 DNA follows: TGTGCCAGCAGCACTAGCGGGAGACAAAATGAGCAGTTCTTC.

The chain uses TRBV19 and TRBJ2-1, with 9 bases lining up with TRBD2. This CDR3 is 16 amino acids long. The trim removed 4 bases at V and 2 bases at J, leaving 6 bases unmatched. In germline, CDR1 is LNHDA, CDR2 SQIVND (reference sequence). The CDR3 here is CASSRLAGEAYNEQFF. Written as DNA, the CDR3 is TGTGCCAGTAGTAGATTAGCGGGGGAGGCCTACAATGAGCAGTTCTTC.

The chain is built from TRBV28 and TRBJ2-1; 8 bases fit TRBD2. The CDR3 loop spans 15 amino acids. Per the germline V gene, CDR1 is MDHEN and CDR2 is SYDVKM. Germline trimming cut 2 bases from V and 3 bases from J; bases unmatched to any gene: 3. CDR3 bases: TGTGCCAGCAGTTTAGGCGGGAGGATCTACAATGAGCAGTTCTTC. Translating it yields CASSLGGRIYNEQFF.